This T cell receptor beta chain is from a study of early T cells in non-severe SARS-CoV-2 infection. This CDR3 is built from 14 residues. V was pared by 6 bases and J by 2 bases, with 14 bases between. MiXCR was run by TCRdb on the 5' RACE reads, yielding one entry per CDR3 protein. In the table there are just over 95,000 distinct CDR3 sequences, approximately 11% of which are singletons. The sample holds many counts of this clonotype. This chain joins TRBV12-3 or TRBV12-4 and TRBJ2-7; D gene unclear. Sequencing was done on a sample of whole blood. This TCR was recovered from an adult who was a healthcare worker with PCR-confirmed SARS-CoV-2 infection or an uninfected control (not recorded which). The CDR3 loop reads CASSLHLPPYEQYF. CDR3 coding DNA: TGTGCCAGCAGCCTTCACCTCCCCCCCTACGAGCAGTACTTC.